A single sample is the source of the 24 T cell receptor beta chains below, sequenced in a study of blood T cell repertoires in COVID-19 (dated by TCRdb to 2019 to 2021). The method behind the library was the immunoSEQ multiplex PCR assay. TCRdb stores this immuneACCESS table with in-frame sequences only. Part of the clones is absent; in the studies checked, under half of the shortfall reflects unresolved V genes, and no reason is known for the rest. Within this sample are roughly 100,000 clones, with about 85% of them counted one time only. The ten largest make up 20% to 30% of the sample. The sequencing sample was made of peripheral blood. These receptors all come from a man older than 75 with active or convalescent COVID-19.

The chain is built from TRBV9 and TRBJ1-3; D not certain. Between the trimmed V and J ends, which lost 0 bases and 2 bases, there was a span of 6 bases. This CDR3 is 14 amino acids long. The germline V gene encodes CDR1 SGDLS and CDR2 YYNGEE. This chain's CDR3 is CASSVALTGNTIYF. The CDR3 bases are TGTGCCAGCAGCGTAGCTCTAACTGGAAACACCATATATTTT. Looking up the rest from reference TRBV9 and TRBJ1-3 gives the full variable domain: DSGVTQTPKHLITATGQRVTLRCSPRSGDLSVYWYQQSLDQGLQFLIQYYNGEERAKGNILERFSAQQFPDLHSELNLSSLELGDSALYFCASSVALTGNTIYFGEGSWLTVV.

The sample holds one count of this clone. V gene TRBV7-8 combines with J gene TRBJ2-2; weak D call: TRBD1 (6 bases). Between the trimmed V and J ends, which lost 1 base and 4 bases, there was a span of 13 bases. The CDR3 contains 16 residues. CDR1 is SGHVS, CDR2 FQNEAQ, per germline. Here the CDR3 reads CASSLGGLRGTGELFF. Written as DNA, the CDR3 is TGTGCCAGCAGCTTAGGGGGTCTCAGGGGCACCGGGGAGCTGTTTTTT.

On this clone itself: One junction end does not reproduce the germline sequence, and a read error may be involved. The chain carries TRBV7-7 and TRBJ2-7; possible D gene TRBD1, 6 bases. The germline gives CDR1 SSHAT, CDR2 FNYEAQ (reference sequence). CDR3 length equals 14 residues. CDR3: CASSLNQGRGEQYF. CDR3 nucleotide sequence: TGTGCTAGCAGCTTAAATCAGGGGAGAGGGGAGCAGTACTTC.

The DNA of the CDR3 is TGCGCCAGCTGCATCCTCCAGGGGACCGGGGAGCTGTTTTTT. Translation: CASCILQGTGELFF. The chain uses TRBV5-1 and TRBJ2-2, with D perhaps TRBD1 (6 bases). Looked up from germline, CDR1 is SGHRS and CDR2 is YFSETQ. The V gene lost 7 bases and the J gene lost 5 bases, with 15 bases spanning the gap. The CDR3 is 14 residues long.

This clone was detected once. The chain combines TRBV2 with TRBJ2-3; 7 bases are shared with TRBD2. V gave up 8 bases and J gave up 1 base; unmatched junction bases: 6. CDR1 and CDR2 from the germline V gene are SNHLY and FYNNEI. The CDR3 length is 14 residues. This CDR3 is CASRGRGGTDTQYF. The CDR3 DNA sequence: TGTGCCAGCCGGGGTCGGGGGGGCACAGATACGCAGTATTTT.

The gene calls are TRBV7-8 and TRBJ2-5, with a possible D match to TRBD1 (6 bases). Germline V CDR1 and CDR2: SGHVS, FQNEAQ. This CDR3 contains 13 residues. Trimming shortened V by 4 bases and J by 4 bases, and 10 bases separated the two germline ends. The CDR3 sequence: CASSSLRGETQYF. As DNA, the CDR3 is TGTGCCAGCAGCTCCCTCAGGGGAGAGACCCAGTACTTC.

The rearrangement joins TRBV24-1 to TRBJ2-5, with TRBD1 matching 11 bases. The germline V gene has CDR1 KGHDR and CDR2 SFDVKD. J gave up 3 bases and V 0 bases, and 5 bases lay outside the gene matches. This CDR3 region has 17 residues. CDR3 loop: CATSDLGQGAGEETQYF. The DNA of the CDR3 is TGTGCCACCAGTGATTTGGGACAGGGGGCGGGAGAAGAGACCCAGTACTTC.

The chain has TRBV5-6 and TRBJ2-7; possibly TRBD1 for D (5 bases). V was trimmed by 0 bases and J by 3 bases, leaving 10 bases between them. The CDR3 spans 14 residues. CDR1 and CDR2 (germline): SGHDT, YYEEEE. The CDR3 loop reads CASSLGPTVYEQYF. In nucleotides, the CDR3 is TGTGCCAGCAGCTTGGGCCCGACAGTCTACGAGCAGTACTTC.

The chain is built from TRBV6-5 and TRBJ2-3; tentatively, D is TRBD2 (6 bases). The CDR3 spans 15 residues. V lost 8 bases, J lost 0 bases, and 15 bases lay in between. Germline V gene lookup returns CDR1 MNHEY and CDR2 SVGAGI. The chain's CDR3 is CASGWGEGSTDTQYF. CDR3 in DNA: TGTGCCAGCGGGTGGGGGGAAGGTAGCACAGATACGCAGTATTTT.

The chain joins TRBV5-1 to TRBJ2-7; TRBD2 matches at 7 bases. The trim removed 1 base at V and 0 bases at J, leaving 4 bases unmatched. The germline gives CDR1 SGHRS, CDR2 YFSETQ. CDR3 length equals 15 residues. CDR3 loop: CASSLSPSGSYEQYF. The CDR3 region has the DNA TGCGCCAGCAGCTTGTCACCTAGCGGCTCCTACGAGCAGTACTTC.

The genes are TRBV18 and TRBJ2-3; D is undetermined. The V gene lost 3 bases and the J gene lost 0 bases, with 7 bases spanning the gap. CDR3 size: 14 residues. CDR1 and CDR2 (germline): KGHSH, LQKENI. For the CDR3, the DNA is TGTGCCAGCTCACCTATTACTAGCACAGATACGCAGTATTTT. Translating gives CASSPITSTDTQYF.

The CDR3 DNA reads TGTGCCAGCAGCTCCGGCCCGGGACAGCAACCGGGGGAGCAGTACTTC. It codes for CASSSGPGQQPGEQYF. This chain uses TRBV5-4 with TRBJ2-7; 7 bases fit TRBD1. This CDR3 is 16 amino acids long. Trimming removed 3 bases from V and 7 bases from J; junction bases left unmatched: 16. Germline V gene data show CDR1 as SGHNT and CDR2 as YYREEE (reference sequence).

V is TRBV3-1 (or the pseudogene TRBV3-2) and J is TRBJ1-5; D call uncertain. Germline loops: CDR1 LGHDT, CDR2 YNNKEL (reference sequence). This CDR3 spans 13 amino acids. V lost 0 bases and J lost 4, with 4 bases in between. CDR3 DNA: TGTGCCAGCAGCCAAGACAGTAATCAGCCCCAGCATTTT. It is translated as CASSQDSNQPQHF.

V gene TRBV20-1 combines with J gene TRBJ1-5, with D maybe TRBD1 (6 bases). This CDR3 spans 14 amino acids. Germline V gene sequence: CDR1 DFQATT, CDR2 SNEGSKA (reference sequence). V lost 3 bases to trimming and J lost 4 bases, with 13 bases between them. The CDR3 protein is CSASSGQLNQPQHF. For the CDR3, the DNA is TGCAGTGCTAGTTCCGGACAGCTAAATCAGCCCCAGCATTTT.

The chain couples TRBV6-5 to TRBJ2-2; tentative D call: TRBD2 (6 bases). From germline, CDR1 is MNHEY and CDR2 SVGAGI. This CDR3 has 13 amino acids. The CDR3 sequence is CASVLAGTGELFF. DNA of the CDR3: TGTGCATCCGTACTAGCCGGTACCGGGGAGCTGTTTTTT.

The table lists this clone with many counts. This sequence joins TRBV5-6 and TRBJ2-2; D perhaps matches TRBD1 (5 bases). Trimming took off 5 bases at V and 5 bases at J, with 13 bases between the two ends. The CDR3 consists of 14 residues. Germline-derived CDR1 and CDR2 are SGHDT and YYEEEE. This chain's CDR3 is CASRARQKTGELFF. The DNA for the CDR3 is TGTGCCAGCAGGGCCCGACAGAAGACCGGGGAGCTGTTTTTT.

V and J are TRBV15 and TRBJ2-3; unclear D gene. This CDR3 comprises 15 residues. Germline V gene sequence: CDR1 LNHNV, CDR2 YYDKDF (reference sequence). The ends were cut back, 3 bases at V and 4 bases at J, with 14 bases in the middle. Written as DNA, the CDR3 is TGTGCCACCAGCAGCCCTCAATACGAGGCAGATACGCAGTATTTT. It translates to CATSSPQYEADTQYF.

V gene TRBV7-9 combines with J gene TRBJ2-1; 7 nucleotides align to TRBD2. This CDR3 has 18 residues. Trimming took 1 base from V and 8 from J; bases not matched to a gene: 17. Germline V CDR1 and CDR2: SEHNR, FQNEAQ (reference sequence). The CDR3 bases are TGTGCCAGCAGCTTAGGTTGGGGAGCGGGACGGGCCAAGGATGAGCAGTTCTTC. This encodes CASSLGWGAGRAKDEQFF.

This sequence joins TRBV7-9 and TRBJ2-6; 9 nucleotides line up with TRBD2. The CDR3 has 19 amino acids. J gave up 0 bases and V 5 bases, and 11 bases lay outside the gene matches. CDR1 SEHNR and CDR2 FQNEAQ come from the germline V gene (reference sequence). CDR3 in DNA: TGTGCCAGCAGCCCCAGCGGGGGGCGGGTTATCTCTGGGGCCAACGTCCTGACTTTC. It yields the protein CASSPSGGRVISGANVLTF.

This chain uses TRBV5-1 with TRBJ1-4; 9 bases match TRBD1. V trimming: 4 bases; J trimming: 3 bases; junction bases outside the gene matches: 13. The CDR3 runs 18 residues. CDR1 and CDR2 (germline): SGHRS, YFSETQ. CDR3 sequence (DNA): TGCGCCAGCAGCCCCCTCGGGACAGGGACTAAGGCTAATGAAAAACTGTTTTTT. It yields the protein CASSPLGTGTKANEKLFF.

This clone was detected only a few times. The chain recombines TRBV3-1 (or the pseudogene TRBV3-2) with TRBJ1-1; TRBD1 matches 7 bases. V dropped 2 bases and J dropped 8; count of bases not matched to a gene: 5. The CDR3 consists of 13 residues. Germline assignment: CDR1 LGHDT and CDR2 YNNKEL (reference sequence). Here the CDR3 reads CASSQTPTGEAFF. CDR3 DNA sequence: TGTGCCAGCAGCCAAACCCCGACAGGGGAAGCTTTCTTT.

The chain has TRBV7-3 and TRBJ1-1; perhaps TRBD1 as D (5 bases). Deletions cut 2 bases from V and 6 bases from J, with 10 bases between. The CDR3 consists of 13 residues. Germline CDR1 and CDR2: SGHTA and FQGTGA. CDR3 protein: CASSLGANAEAFF. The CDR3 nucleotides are TGTGCCAGCAGCTTAGGGGCCAACGCTGAAGCTTTCTTT.

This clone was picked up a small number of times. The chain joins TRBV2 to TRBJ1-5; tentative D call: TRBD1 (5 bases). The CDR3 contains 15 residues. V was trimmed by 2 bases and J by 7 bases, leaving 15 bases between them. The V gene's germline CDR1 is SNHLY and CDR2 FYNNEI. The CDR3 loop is CASSEPGGGYQPQHF. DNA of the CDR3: TGTGCCAGCAGTGAACCGGGTGGGGGGTACCAGCCCCAGCATTTT.

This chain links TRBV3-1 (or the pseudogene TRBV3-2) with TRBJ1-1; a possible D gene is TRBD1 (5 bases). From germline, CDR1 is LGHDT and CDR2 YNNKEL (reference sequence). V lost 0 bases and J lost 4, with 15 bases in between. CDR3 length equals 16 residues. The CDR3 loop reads CASSQDRGVGSTEAFF. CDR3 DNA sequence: TGTGCCAGCAGCCAAGATCGGGGGGTCGGGAGCACTGAAGCTTTCTTT.